This T cell receptor beta chain was captured by sequencing in a study of CD8+ T cells in alopecia areata. Whole-study findings and limits: The treated group had a single nonresponder, limiting CD8+ expansion-response conclusions.

The CDR3 extends over 13 amino acids. Germline assignment: CDR1 MNHEY and CDR2 SVGAGI. After removal of 8 bases from V and 4 bases from J, the junction contained 5 bases not matched to a gene. With regard to this clone: Its antigen is as yet unknown.

Treatment meaning: oral pan-JAK inhibitor, 5-10 mg twice daily. Lesional scalp punch biopsies and peripheral blood were collected from alopecia areata patients. PBMCs, the starting material, were the source of sorted CD4+ and CD8+ T cells. In each case, RNA was isolated and then reverse transcribed into cDNA as the sequencing template. Using immunoSEQ multiplex PCR, the repertoire was profiled, and TCRdb retains in-frame clones only, with some absent. Seen here are about 220,000 clones, roughly 56% observed once, and the top ten hold 1.6%. This chain joins TRBV6-5 and TRBJ1-2; TRBD1 aligns across 9 bases. The TCR comes from a human donor with alopecia areata. The sequenced sample was CD4+ T cells sorted from blood, obtained at week 4, from a patient treated with tofacitinib. The CDR3 loop reads CASGQGYGYGYTF. The CDR3 region has the DNA TGTGCCAGCGGACAGGGGTACGGCTATGGCTACACCTTC.